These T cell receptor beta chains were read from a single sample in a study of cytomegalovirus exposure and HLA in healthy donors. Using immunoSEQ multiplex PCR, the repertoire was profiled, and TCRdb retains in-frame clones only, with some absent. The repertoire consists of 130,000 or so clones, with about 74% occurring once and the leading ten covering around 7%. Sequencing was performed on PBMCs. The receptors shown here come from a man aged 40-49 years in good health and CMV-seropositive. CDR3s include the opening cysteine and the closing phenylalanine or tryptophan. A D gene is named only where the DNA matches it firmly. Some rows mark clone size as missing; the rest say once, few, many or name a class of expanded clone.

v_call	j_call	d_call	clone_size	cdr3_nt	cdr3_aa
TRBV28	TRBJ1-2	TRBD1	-	TGTGCCAGCAGCCATACTGGGACAGGGGACTATGGCTACACCTTC	CASSHTGTGDYGYTF
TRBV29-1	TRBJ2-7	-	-	TGCAGCGTAGGGGATCACGGCTACGAGCAGTACTTC	CSVGDHGYEQYF
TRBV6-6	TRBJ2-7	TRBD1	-	TGTGCCAGTACGGGACAGGGGGATTACGAGCAGTACTTC	CASTGQGDYEQYF
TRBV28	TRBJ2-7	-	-	TGTGCCAGCAGTCCGAGTTGGTACGAGCAGTACTTC	CASSPSWYEQYF
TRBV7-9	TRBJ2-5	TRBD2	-	TGTGCCAGCAGCTTGGAGGGAAGGACTAGCGGGGGGCAAGAGACCCAGTACTTC	CASSLEGRTSGGQETQYF
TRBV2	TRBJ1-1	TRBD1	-	TGTGCCAGCGGTCAGGGACAGGGGATTTCTGTGAACACTGAAGCTTTCTTT	CASGQGQGISVNTEAFF
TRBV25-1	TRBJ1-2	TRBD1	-	TGTGCCAGCAGTGGGGACAGGGGATTTGGACGGGGCTATGGCTACACCTTC	CASSGDRGFGRGYGYTF
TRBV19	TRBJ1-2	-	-	TGTGCCAGTAGTATAGAGAGAGGGATTAACTATGGCTACACCTTC	CASSIERGINYGYTF
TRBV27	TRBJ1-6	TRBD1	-	TGTGCCAGCAGTTTCTACAGGGGGCGCGATTCGCCCCTCCACTTT	CASSFYRGRDSPLHF
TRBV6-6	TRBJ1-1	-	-	TGTGCCAGCAGTTACGCAGGTTTGAACACTGAAGCTTTCTTT	CASSYAGLNTEAFF
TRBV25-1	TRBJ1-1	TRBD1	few	TGTGCCAGCAGTGGGGGACAGGGGATTAGAGCTTTCTTT	CASSGGQGIRAFF
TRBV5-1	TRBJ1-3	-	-	TGCGCCAGCAGCTCCGGACAGGGAAACACCATATATTTT	CASSSGQGNTIYF
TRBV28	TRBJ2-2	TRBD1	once	TGTGCCAGCAGTTTTATACAGGGGGCGGGCGGGGAGCTGTTTTTT	CASSFIQGAGGELFF
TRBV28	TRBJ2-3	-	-	TGTGCCAGCAGATCTCCAGCGGGAGATACGCAGTATTTT	CASRSPAGDTQYF
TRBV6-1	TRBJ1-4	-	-	TGTGCCAGCAGTGAATTAGGGAGGGGAGAAAAACTGTTTTTT	CASSELGRGEKLFF
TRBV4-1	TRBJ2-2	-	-	TGCGCCAGCAGCCCCGACACCGGGGAGCTGTTTTTT	CASSPDTGELFF
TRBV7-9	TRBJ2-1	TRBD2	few	TGTGCCAGCAGCCCAAAGTGGGGCGGGGGGGCCTACAATGAGCAGTTCTTC	CASSPKWGGGAYNEQFF
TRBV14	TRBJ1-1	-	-	TGTGCCAGCAGCCAAGATCTGGGCAGAATGAACACTGAAGCTTTCTTT	CASSQDLGRMNTEAFF
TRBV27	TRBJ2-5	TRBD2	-	TGTGCCAGCAGTTTAAGGGGACTAGCGGGACACAGCGAGGGCCAAGAGACCCAGTACTTC	CASSLRGLAGHSEGQETQYF